This T cell receptor (beta chain) was documented in a study of OX40 agonist ivuxolimab in advanced cancers. Study details: While on treatment, patients had intravenous ivuxolimab at 0.01 to 10 mg/kg every 2 weeks. Checkpoint inhibitors had been given previously to 40% of patients. One patient with hepatocellular carcinoma and two with cutaneous melanoma, three in all, had partial responses.

On this clone itself: Its cognate antigen is unknown.

This CDR3 comprises 13 residues. V lost 3 bases and J 8 bases, leaving 12 bases between the germline ends. Germline V gene data show CDR1 as SGHNT and CDR2 as YENEEA. Study findings and constraints: Among some nonresponders, normalized T-cell clonal expansion was also low.

Data came from immunoSEQ multiplex PCR; TCRdb stores just in-frame clones and leaves some out. Of approximately 15,000 clones listed, almost 95% are singletons. The TCR was taken from an adult with an advanced solid tumor such as melanoma, head and neck, liver or kidney cancer. V is TRBV11-3 and J is TRBJ2-3; weak D call: TRBD2 (5 bases). This material consisted of CD4+ or CD8+ T cells sorted from blood, taken in a trial of the OX40 agonist ivuxolimab. CDR3 loop: CASSLLAGGTQYF. The CDR3, as DNA: TGTGCCAGCAGCTTGCTAGCTGGAGGTACGCAGTATTTT.